A single sample gave rise to the 18 T cell receptor beta chains below, sequenced in a study of T cells in women clearing cervical HPV infection. Libraries were prepared by immunoSEQ multiplex PCR; TCRdb keeps only in-frame clonotypes and omits some of them. The table gives roughly 37,000 clones; the top ten clones make up approximately 6% of it. The sample taken for sequencing was blood buffy coat. The receptors here all came from a woman aged 18 to 75 with a cervical HPV16 infection that either progressed to CIN3+ or cleared (not recorded which).

To note about this clone: Read data end 3 residues before the CDR3 end; the end is taken from the germline J gene. The chain uses TRBV7-3 and TRBJ2-2; TRBD2 agrees at 8 bases. The germline V gene encodes CDR1 SGHTA and CDR2 FQGTGA. The V segment lost 1 base and the J segment 5 bases; nucleotides outside the gene matches: 12. This CDR3 spans 18 amino acids. CDR3 sequence reads: CASSLKVGGAKTTGELFF. Partial CDR3 DNA: TGTGCCAGCAGCTTAAAGGTCGGGGGGGCTAAGACGACCGGGGAG.

Concerning this clone: The CDR3 extends 3 residues past the end of the read, so its final part is completed from the germline J gene. This chain connects TRBV7-9 to TRBJ1-2, with D perhaps TRBD1 (5 bases). The germline gives CDR1 SEHNR, CDR2 FQNEAQ (reference sequence). This CDR3 has 15 residues. The DNA read from the CDR3 is TGTGCCAGCACCTTCCAGGGACTCATAGGCGGGGGC. Its protein product is CASTFQGLIGGG. The entire CDR3 reads CASTFQGLIGGGYTF.

Note on this clone: The sequenced fragment ends 3 residues before the CDR3 boundary, so the rest is inferred from the germline J gene. This chain uses TRBV29-1 with TRBJ2-2, with D possibly being TRBD1 (6 bases). The germline gives CDR1 SQVTM, CDR2 ANQGSEA. The CDR3 extends over 13 amino acids. The CDR3 region is CSVEGQENEKLFF. The CDR3 bases that were read are TGCAGCGTTGAAGGACAGGAGAATGAAAAG.

Notes on this clone: The read gets to within 3 residues of the CDR3 end, and the germline J gene fills in the rest. The chain has TRBV7-9 and TRBJ1-2; D possibly corresponds to TRBD1 (6 bases). CDR3 size: 13 residues. Germline CDR1 is SEHNR and CDR2 is FQNEAQ (reference sequence). CDR3 DNA (partial): TGTGCCAGCAGCCCAGGGGCAGACGCCGAC. Translated: CASSPGADAD. The CDR3 in its entirety is CASSPGADADYTF.

Notes on this clone: The CDR3 end falls 3 residues outside the read, so it is completed with the germline J gene. The J gene is TRBJ1-4, the V gene TRBV29-1; TRBD1 might be the D (5 bases). Trimming left V 6 bases short and J 0 bases short, with 5 bases between. This CDR3 is 12 amino acids long. Germline CDR1 and CDR2: SQVTM and ANQGSEA. The chain's CDR3 is CSVQATNEKLFF. Incomplete CDR3 DNA: TGCAGCGTACAGGCAACTAATGAAAAA.

Worth noting for this clone: The read finishes 3 residues shy of the CDR3 end, and the germline J gene is used to complete it. The sample holds other DNA sequences that translate to the same CDR3. The rearrangement uses TRBV6-1 and TRBJ1-3; D ambiguous. The germline V and J ends were trimmed by 8 bases and 0 bases, with 14 bases remaining between them. The CDR3 length is 15 residues. The V gene's germline CDR1 is MNHNS and CDR2 SASEGT. The part of the CDR3 DNA that was read is TGTGCCAGCCTTGAAGGGCACAGCTCTGGAAACACC. It encodes CASLEGHSSGNT. The CDR3, in full, reads CASLEGHSSGNTIYF.

About this clone itself: The CDR3 is cut off 3 residues early in the read; its end comes from the germline J gene. The rearrangement uses TRBV30 and TRBJ1-6; D is perhaps TRBD1 (5 bases). This CDR3 has 15 residues. V was cut by 8 bases and J by 6 bases, with 20 bases left in between. Germline V gives CDR1 GTSNPN, CDR2 SVGIG (reference sequence). CDR3 amino acids: CALRRGMMVNSPLHF. CDR3 bases read: TGTGCCCTTAGGCGGGGGATGATGGTTAATTCACCC. Filled out from reference TRBV30 and TRBJ1-6, the complete variable domain reads SQTIHQWPATLVQPVGSPLSLECTVEGTSNPNLYWYRQAAGRGLQLLFYSVGIGQISSEVPQNLSASRPQDRQFILSSKKLLLSDSGFYLCALRRGMMVNSPLHFGNGTRLTVT.

Concerning this clone itself: Read coverage stops 3 residues before the CDR3 terminus; the germline J gene supplies the remainder. The J gene is TRBJ2-3, the V gene TRBV7-6, with 9 bases lining up with TRBD1. This CDR3 region has 14 residues. Germline V gene sequence: CDR1 SGHVS, CDR2 FNYEAQ. The CDR3 bases that were read are TGTGCCAGCAGCGTTACAGGGGGCGGGGAGACG. It yields the protein CASSVTGGGET. The complete CDR3 protein is CASSVTGGGETQYF.

Of note for this clone: The read ends 3 residues early relative to the CDR3; the germline J gene fills the gap. The chain joins TRBV19 to TRBJ2-2; a possible D gene is TRBD1 (5 bases). The CDR3 loop spans 14 amino acids. CDR1 is LNHDA, CDR2 SQIVND, per germline (reference sequence). The CDR3 here is CASSPNTGANVLFF. CDR3 bases read: TGTGCCAGTAGTCCTAACACTGGGGCCAACGTG.

Regarding this clone: The read gets to within 3 residues of the CDR3 end, and the germline J gene fills in the rest. This chain connects TRBV7-2 to TRBJ2-7, with D tentatively TRBD2 (6 bases). This CDR3 has 14 residues. V lost 5 bases to trimming and J lost 0 bases, with 11 bases between them. Germline CDR1 is SGHTA and CDR2 is FQGNSA. The part of the CDR3 DNA that was read is TGTGCCAGCAGCCGAGGGACTGCCTCCTACGAG. The encoded protein is CASSRGTASYE. The whole CDR3 protein is CASSRGTASYEQYF.

Its frequency marks this clone as medium-sized. The sequence runs out 3 residues before the end of the CDR3; the remainder is reconstructed from the germline J gene. The J gene is TRBJ2-2, the V gene TRBV5-4, with D hard to call. Trimming removed 4 bases at V and 3 bases at J, with 4 bases between. CDR3 length: 12 residues. The germline CDR1 and CDR2 sequences are SGHNT and YYREEE (reference sequence). CDR3 region: CASSHYTGELFF. The sequenced CDR3 bases are TGTGCCAGCAGCCACTACACCGGGGAG.

For this clone: The read falls 3 residues short of the CDR3 end, and the missing part is taken from the germline J gene. The chain uses TRBV19 and TRBJ2-4, with D perhaps matching TRBD1 (6 bases). The CDR3 sequence is 11 residues long. Germline V gene data show CDR1 as LNHDA and CDR2 as SQIVND (reference sequence). The CDR3 loop reads CASGQNYGQYF. CDR3 DNA, as far as it was read: TGTGCCAGCGGACAGAACTATGGT.

The CDR3 region is CASSLGQAGTYEQYF. The CDR3 bases that were read are TGCGCCAGCAGCTTGGGACAGGCAGGGACCTACGAG. This chain joins TRBV5-1 and TRBJ2-7; D might be TRBD1 (6 bases). The read ends 3 residues before the CDR3 terminus; that terminus is restored from the germline J gene. V lost 0 bases, J lost 2 bases, and 12 bases lay in between. CDR1 and CDR2 from the germline V gene are SGHRS and YFSETQ. The CDR3 contains 15 residues. Together with reference TRBV5-1 and TRBJ2-7, the CDR3 gives the full variable domain: KAGVTQTPRYLIKTRGQQVTLSCSPISGHRSVSWYQQTPGQGLQFLFEYFSETQRNKGNFPGRFSGRQFSNSRSEMNVSTLELGDSALYLCASSLGQAGTYEQYFGPGTRLTVT.

With respect to this clone: The read terminates 3 residues before the CDR3 end, so the remaining end is supplied by the germline J gene. This rearrangement joins TRBV4-2 to TRBJ2-1, with 8 bases fitting TRBD1. V was pared by 2 bases and J by 6 bases, with 9 bases of the junction left unmatched. CDR3 length equals 16 residues. Germline values: CDR1 LGHNA, CDR2 YNFKEQ. The CDR3 sequence: CASSQMTGDRLNEQFF. The sequenced CDR3 bases are TGTGCCAGCAGCCAAATGACAGGGGATCGGCTCAATGAG.

With regard to this clone: Read sequence stops 3 residues before the CDR3 end, and the germline J gene provides the missing end. V gene TRBV20-1 combines with J gene TRBJ2-4; perhaps TRBD2 as D (6 bases). Germline V CDR1 and CDR2: DFQATT, SNEGSKA (reference sequence). CDR3 length: 13 amino acids. Trimming stripped 3 bases from V and 9 bases from J, with 15 bases between. CDR3 DNA (partial): TGCAGTGCTAGGTCACTAGCTCAGGGCATT. Protein sequence: CSARSLAQGI. The full CDR3 protein reads CSARSLAQGIQYF.

Incomplete CDR3 DNA: TGTGCCCGCCGGGGGGAGGGTATGTACGAG. Translation gives CARRGEGMYE. The full CDR3 is CARRGEGMYEQYF. The genes are TRBV30 and TRBJ2-7; 7 positions agree with TRBD2. The DNA ends 3 residues before the CDR3 does, and the rest of the CDR3 is filled in from the germline J gene. V shed 8 bases and J 4 bases; nucleotides not matched to a gene: 11. From germline, CDR1 is GTSNPN and CDR2 SVGIG (reference sequence). This CDR3 has 13 residues.

Notes on this clone: The read ends 3 residues shy of where the CDR3 ends; the end is completed using the germline J gene. The genes are TRBV5-1 and TRBJ2-5, with TRBD2 identical over 8 bases. V dropped 4 bases and J dropped 0; count of bases not matched to a gene: 2. Germline V gene lookup returns CDR1 SGHRS and CDR2 YFSETQ. The CDR3 totals 14 residues. Partial CDR3 DNA: TGCGCCAGCAGCCTTAGCGGGAACCAAGAGACC. This sequence encodes CASSLSGNQET. The full CDR3 sequence reads CASSLSGNQETQYF.

Concerning this clone: The DNA ends 3 residues before the CDR3 does, and the rest of the CDR3 is filled in from the germline J gene. V gene TRBV6-2 or TRBV6-3 combines with J gene TRBJ1-5; TRBD1 might be the D (5 bases). This CDR3 is 14 amino acids long. V lost 6 bases, J lost 4 bases, and 13 bases lay in between. Germline CDR1 MNHEY, CDR2 SVGEGT. The covered CDR3 bases are TGTGCCAGCAGCCTCGGCAGGGCGAATCAGCCC. Its translation: CASSLGRANQP. The entire CDR3 is CASSLGRANQPQHF.